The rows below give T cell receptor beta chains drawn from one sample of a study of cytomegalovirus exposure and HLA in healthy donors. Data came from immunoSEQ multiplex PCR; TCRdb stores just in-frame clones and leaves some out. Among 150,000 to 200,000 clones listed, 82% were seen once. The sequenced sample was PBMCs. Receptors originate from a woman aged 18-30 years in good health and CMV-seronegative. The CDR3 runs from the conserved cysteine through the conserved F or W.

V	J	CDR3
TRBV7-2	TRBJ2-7	CASSRTTSGSYEQYF
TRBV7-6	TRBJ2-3	CASSLVAGDTDTQYF
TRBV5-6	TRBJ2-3	CASSLGTSDTGTQYF
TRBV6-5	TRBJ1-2	CASSYSGTGGYGYTF
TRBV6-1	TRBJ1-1	CASSWETNTEAFF
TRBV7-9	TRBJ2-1	CASREEKATFF
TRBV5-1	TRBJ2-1	CASSLAGYGATSGDNEQFF
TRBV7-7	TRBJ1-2	CASTPGQAYGYTF
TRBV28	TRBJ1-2	CASRSTRAPGQAYGYTF
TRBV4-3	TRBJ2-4	CASSQDRGGIQYF
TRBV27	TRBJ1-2	CASSLSRQVYGYTF
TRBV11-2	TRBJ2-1	CASSSAGLAGGQFF
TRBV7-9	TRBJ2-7	CASSLGSGQAYEQYF
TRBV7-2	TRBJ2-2	CASSPIQGARYTGELFF
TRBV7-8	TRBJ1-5	CASRPGASNQPQHF
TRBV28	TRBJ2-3	CASSPSEGSGRGDTQYF
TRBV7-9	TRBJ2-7	CATSRYEQYF
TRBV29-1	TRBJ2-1	CSVAGGRAYNEQFF
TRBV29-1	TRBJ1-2	CSVENRYYGYTF
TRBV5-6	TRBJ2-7	CASSNLGTMTYEQYF
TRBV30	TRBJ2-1	CAWASNNEQFF
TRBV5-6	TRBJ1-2	CASGPGNYGYTF
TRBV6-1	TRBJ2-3	CVSRKLAGVTDTQYF
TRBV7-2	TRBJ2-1	CASSLLGGPFYNEQFF
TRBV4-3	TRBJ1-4	CASSQSSSYNEKLFF
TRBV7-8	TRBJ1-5	CASSSQGPLNNQPQHF